This T cell receptor beta chain was captured by sequencing in a study of blood T cell repertoires in COVID-19. For the study at large: Collection of acute and convalescent COVID-19 samples took place in the United States, Italy and Spain. T cells, B-cell-depleted T cells, or PBMCs supplied cDNA or gDNA.

Followed longitudinally, the Seattle patients had been enrolled during active infection. The CDR3 runs to 14 residues. The germline CDR1 and CDR2 sequences are SNHLY and FYNNEI. Trimming took 8 bases from V and 6 from J; bases not matched to a gene: 10. The authors' processing: Reference gene primer amplification in the assay estimated nucleated cell counts. Clones were read by immunoSEQ multiplex PCR, and TCRdb kept only the in-frame ones, dropping some. V and J calls and clone size are as listed in that table; D and trimming were resolved from the DNA. The repertoire holds more than 95,000 clones, about 94% seen once, with around 2% in the top ten.

The source material was peripheral blood. The receptor was isolated from a man aged 45-65 years with COVID-19, enrolled during active disease. The chain carries TRBV2 and TRBJ2-1, with 7 bases identical to TRBD1. This chain's CDR3 is CASRDRAASNEQFF. In DNA form, the CDR3 reads TGTGCCAGCCGAGACAGGGCCGCGTCCAATGAGCAGTTCTTC. The variable domain in full, completed from reference TRBV2 and TRBJ2-1, reads EPEVTQTPSHQVTQMGQEVILRCVPISNHLYFYWYRQILGQKVEFLVSFYNNEISEKSEIFDDQFSVERPDGSNFTLKIRSTKLEDSAMYFCASRDRAASNEQFFGPGTRLTVL.